Listed below are T cell receptor beta chains from one sample, sequenced in a study of response to subunit inactivated influenza vaccine. Each CDR3 protein gets one entry after TCRdb re-called the RT-PCR reads with MiXCR. The table shows about half a million distinct CDR3 sequences, with about 25% occurring only once. The sequences come from CD4+ T cells sorted from PBMCs, collected roughly 5 days after vaccination. The receptors here all came from a man aged 45-60 years who received an inactivated influenza vaccine. The CDR3 runs from the conserved cysteine through the conserved F or W. A D gene is named only where the DNA matches it firmly. Not every row has a clone size; where given, it reads once, few, many or a size class.

V gene: TRBV6-5; clone size: few; D gene: .; J gene: TRBJ1-5; CDR3 protein: CASSYSWGGNQPQHF; CDR3 DNA: TGTGCCAGCAGTTACTCATGGGGAGGCAATCAGCCCCAGCATTTT
V gene: TRBV10-3; clone size: many; D gene: TRBD1; J gene: TRBJ1-6; CDR3 protein: CAISREGQKNSPLHF; CDR3 DNA: TGTGCCATCAGTCGAGAGGGACAGAAGAATTCACCCCTCCACTTT
V gene: TRBV12-3/TRBV12-4; clone size: .; D gene: .; J gene: TRBJ1-2; CDR3 protein: CASRLGGGGGSGYTF; CDR3 DNA: TGTGCCAGCAGATTAGGAGGGGGGGGCGGCAGTGGCTACACCTTC
V gene: TRBV25-1; clone size: few; D gene: TRBD1; J gene: TRBJ1-2; CDR3 protein: CASSETGSYYGYTF; CDR3 DNA: TGTGCCAGCAGTGAGACAGGGTCTTACTATGGCTACACCTTC
V gene: TRBV12-3/TRBV12-4; clone size: .; D gene: .; J gene: TRBJ1-5; CDR3 protein: CASSLRNSPGANQPQHF; CDR3 DNA: TGTGCCAGCAGTTTAAGGAACTCCCCAGGGGCCAATCAGCCCCAGCATTTT
V gene: TRBV6-2/TRBV6-3; clone size: few; D gene: .; J gene: TRBJ1-1; CDR3 protein: CASNRRGDTEAFF; CDR3 DNA: TGTGCCAGTAACCGACGGGGGGACACTGAAGCTTTCTTT
V gene: TRBV18; clone size: .; D gene: .; J gene: TRBJ1-5; CDR3 protein: CASSPDVGIQPQHF; CDR3 DNA: TGTGCCAGCTCACCCGACGTGGGGATTCAGCCCCAGCATTTT
V gene: TRBV7-2; clone size: .; D gene: TRBD2; J gene: TRBJ2-5; CDR3 protein: CASSLKSGLAVLRDF; CDR3 DNA: TGTGCCAGCAGCTTAAAGTCTGGACTAGCGGTCCTACGGGACTTC
V gene: TRBV6-2/TRBV6-3; clone size: few; D gene: TRBD1; J gene: TRBJ1-5; CDR3 protein: CASSYLRQGVGNQPQHF; CDR3 DNA: TGTGCCAGCAGTTACCTGAGACAGGGGGTTGGCAATCAGCCCCAGCATTTT
V gene: TRBV5-1; clone size: many; D gene: .; J gene: TRBJ1-2; CDR3 protein: CASSLAGGPQNYGYTF; CDR3 DNA: TGCGCCAGCAGCTTGGCCGGCGGGCCGCAAAACTATGGCTACACCTTC
V gene: TRBV7-2; clone size: few; D gene: TRBD2; J gene: TRBJ2-7; CDR3 protein: CASSLETAGGYEQYF; CDR3 DNA: TGTGCCAGCAGCTTAGAGACAGCGGGAGGTTACGAGCAGTACTTC
V gene: TRBV24-1; clone size: .; D gene: .; J gene: TRBJ1-5; CDR3 protein: CATSDPNPGTPQHF; CDR3 DNA: TGTGCCACCAGTGATCCCAACCCGGGGACACCCCAGCATTTT
V gene: TRBV5-1; clone size: .; D gene: .; J gene: TRBJ2-1; CDR3 protein: CASSLGYGSSYNEQFF; CDR3 DNA: TGCGCCAGCAGCTTGGGTTACGGGAGCTCCTACAATGAGCAGTTCTTC
V gene: TRBV28; clone size: .; D gene: .; J gene: TRBJ2-2; CDR3 protein: CASNFGGGRLGELFF; CDR3 DNA: TGTGCCAGCAATTTTGGTGGGGGGAGACTCGGGGAGCTGTTTTTT
V gene: TRBV7-8; clone size: few; D gene: TRBD1; J gene: TRBJ1-1; CDR3 protein: CASSSRQGAYTEAFF; CDR3 DNA: TGTGCCAGCAGCTCAAGACAGGGGGCCTACACTGAAGCTTTCTTT
V gene: TRBV7-9; clone size: .; D gene: TRBD2; J gene: TRBJ2-3; CDR3 protein: CASSLLGDYTDTQYF; CDR3 DNA: TGTGCCAGCAGCTTATTGGGGGACTACACAGATACGCAGTATTTT
V gene: TRBV20-1; clone size: few; D gene: .; J gene: TRBJ2-5; CDR3 protein: CSARGSPMTQYF; CDR3 DNA: TGCAGTGCTAGAGGCAGTCCCATGACCCAGTACTTC
V gene: TRBV7-9; clone size: many; D gene: .; J gene: TRBJ1-2; CDR3 protein: CASSPSFNRANGYTF; CDR3 DNA: TGTGCCAGCAGCCCGAGTTTTAACAGGGCGAATGGCTACACCTTC
V gene: TRBV4-2; clone size: few; D gene: TRBD2; J gene: TRBJ2-5; CDR3 protein: CASSQELAGGSWETQYF; CDR3 DNA: TGTGCCAGCAGCCAAGAGTTAGCGGGGGGGTCCTGGGAGACCCAGTACTTC
V gene: TRBV20-1; clone size: .; D gene: TRBD1; J gene: TRBJ1-1; CDR3 protein: CSARRTGRMNTEAFF; CDR3 DNA: TGCAGTGCCAGAAGGACAGGGCGCATGAACACTGAAGCTTTCTTT
V gene: TRBV12-3/TRBV12-4; clone size: .; D gene: .; J gene: TRBJ2-7; CDR3 protein: CASSVGRNSYEQYF; CDR3 DNA: TGTGCCAGCAGTGTAGGCAGAAATTCCTACGAGCAGTACTTC
V gene: TRBV29-1; clone size: few; D gene: .; J gene: TRBJ2-3; CDR3 protein: CSVETRVTDTQYF; CDR3 DNA: TGCAGCGTTGAAACCAGGGTAACAGATACGCAGTATTTT
V gene: TRBV20-1; clone size: few; D gene: .; J gene: TRBJ2-7; CDR3 protein: CSARELYEQYF; CDR3 DNA: TGCAGTGCTAGAGAGCTTTACGAGCAGTACTTC
V gene: TRBV12-3/TRBV12-4; clone size: many; D gene: TRBD2; J gene: TRBJ2-2; CDR3 protein: CASSLRGANTGELFF; CDR3 DNA: TGTGCCAGCAGTTTACGGGGGGCGAACACCGGGGAGCTGTTTTTT
V gene: TRBV6-1; clone size: .; D gene: .; J gene: TRBJ1-5; CDR3 protein: CASSPGVAGVPQHF; CDR3 DNA: TGTGCCAGCAGCCCGGGGGTGGCTGGGGTGCCCCAGCATTTT
V gene: TRBV6-5; clone size: .; D gene: TRBD1; J gene: TRBJ1-5; CDR3 protein: CASSISDRATTPQHF; CDR3 DNA: TGTGCCAGCAGTATCTCGGACAGGGCCACGACGCCCCAGCATTTT
V gene: TRBV5-1; clone size: once; D gene: .; J gene: TRBJ2-2; CDR3 protein: CASGWPMAGAYTGELFF; CDR3 DNA: TGCGCCAGCGGCTGGCCTATGGCAGGTGCTTACACCGGGGAGCTGTTTTTT
V gene: TRBV5-1; clone size: .; D gene: TRBD1; J gene: TRBJ2-3; CDR3 protein: CASSPNPTGSSTDTQYF; CDR3 DNA: TGCGCCAGCAGCCCGAATCCGACAGGGTCAAGCACAGATACGCAGTATTTT
V gene: TRBV7-2; clone size: .; D gene: TRBD1; J gene: TRBJ1-1; CDR3 protein: CASSLVYRGLEAFF; CDR3 DNA: TGTGCCAGCAGCTTAGTCTACAGGGGGCTGGAAGCTTTCTTT
V gene: TRBV18; clone size: .; D gene: .; J gene: TRBJ2-4; CDR3 protein: CASSPPTGRAKNIQYF; CDR3 DNA: TGTGCCAGCTCCCCACCGACAGGTAGAGCCAAAAACATTCAGTACTTC
V gene: TRBV5-4; clone size: few; D gene: TRBD2; J gene: TRBJ2-7; CDR3 protein: CASSSRQAGGLTYEQYF; CDR3 DNA: TGTGCCAGCAGCTCACGGCAAGCGGGGGGGCTTACTTACGAGCAGTACTTC
V gene: TRBV11-2; clone size: few; D gene: .; J gene: TRBJ1-2; CDR3 protein: CASSLPYLAGGTNYGYTF; CDR3 DNA: TGTGCCAGCAGCTTACCTTACCTAGCGGGGGGTACTAACTATGGCTACACCTTC
V gene: TRBV6-2/TRBV6-3; clone size: few; D gene: .; J gene: TRBJ1-1; CDR3 protein: CASSYRLGTEAFF; CDR3 DNA: TGTGCCAGCAGTTATCGTTTAGGCACTGAAGCTTTCTTT
V gene: TRBV20-1; clone size: .; D gene: TRBD2; J gene: TRBJ2-1; CDR3 protein: CSARGLAGYNEQFF; CDR3 DNA: TGCAGTGCTAGGGGACTAGCGGGGTACAATGAGCAGTTCTTC
V gene: TRBV12-3/TRBV12-4; clone size: .; D gene: .; J gene: TRBJ1-6; CDR3 protein: CASSLGFRGYSPLHF; CDR3 DNA: TGTGCCAGCAGTTTAGGATTCAGGGGTTATTCACCCCTCCACTTT
V gene: TRBV12-3/TRBV12-4; clone size: .; D gene: TRBD1; J gene: TRBJ2-7; CDR3 protein: CASSLVQGQGTEQYF; CDR3 DNA: TGTGCCAGCAGTTTAGTCCAAGGACAGGGGACCGAGCAGTACTTC
V gene: TRBV12-3/TRBV12-4; clone size: .; D gene: .; J gene: TRBJ2-3; CDR3 protein: CSSSLEIRGALDTQYF; CDR3 DNA: TGTTCCAGCAGTTTGGAGATTCGGGGGGCACTAGATACGCAGTATTTT
V gene: TRBV10-3; clone size: .; D gene: .; J gene: TRBJ2-1; CDR3 protein: CAIQGRPGYNEQFF; CDR3 DNA: TGTGCCATCCAGGGCCGACCGGGGTACAATGAGCAGTTCTTC
V gene: TRBV5-5; clone size: .; D gene: .; J gene: TRBJ1-1; CDR3 protein: CASSWEDGTEAFF; CDR3 DNA: TGTGCCAGCAGCTGGGAGGACGGCACTGAAGCTTTCTTT
V gene: TRBV5-1; clone size: .; D gene: .; J gene: TRBJ2-7; CDR3 protein: CASRPRQAQTYEQYF; CDR3 DNA: TGCGCCAGCAGGCCTAGGCAGGCCCAAACCTACGAGCAGTACTTC
V gene: TRBV12-3/TRBV12-4; clone size: .; D gene: TRBD1; J gene: TRBJ2-5; CDR3 protein: CASSLGSETGTETQYF; CDR3 DNA: TGTGCCAGCAGTTTAGGCTCCGAGACAGGGACAGAGACCCAGTACTTC
V gene: TRBV24-1; clone size: .; D gene: .; J gene: TRBJ1-1; CDR3 protein: CATSDSGHLNTEAFF; CDR3 DNA: TGTGCCACCAGTGATTCGGGACACCTGAACACTGAAGCTTTCTTT
V gene: TRBV6-5; clone size: few; D gene: TRBD1; J gene: TRBJ2-7; CDR3 protein: CASSYRGQGVYEQYF; CDR3 DNA: TGTGCCAGCAGTTACCGCGGACAGGGCGTGTACGAGCAGTACTTC
V gene: TRBV5-1; clone size: .; D gene: TRBD1; J gene: TRBJ2-5; CDR3 protein: CASTPGQAGETQYF; CDR3 DNA: TGCGCCAGCACCCCCGGACAGGCAGGAGAGACCCAGTACTTC
V gene: TRBV2; clone size: few; D gene: .; J gene: TRBJ2-3; CDR3 protein: CASTPGPNTDTQYF; CDR3 DNA: TGTGCCAGCACCCCGGGACCAAACACAGATACGCAGTATTTT
V gene: TRBV11-2; clone size: .; D gene: TRBD2; J gene: TRBJ2-6; CDR3 protein: CASRVSGGADGANVLTF; CDR3 DNA: TGTGCCAGCCGGGTGAGCGGGGGGGCGGACGGGGCCAACGTCCTGACTTTC
V gene: TRBV7-2; clone size: .; D gene: TRBD1; J gene: TRBJ2-3; CDR3 protein: CASSSGQGVTDTQYF; CDR3 DNA: TGTGCCAGCAGCTCTGGACAGGGAGTCACAGATACGCAGTATTTT
V gene: TRBV20-1; clone size: few; D gene: TRBD1; J gene: TRBJ1-5; CDR3 protein: CSASDILGGSGQPQHF; CDR3 DNA: TGCAGTGCTAGCGATATTCTAGGGGGCTCTGGTCAGCCCCAGCATTTT
V gene: TRBV20-1; clone size: .; D gene: TRBD1; J gene: TRBJ2-7; CDR3 protein: CSARTGISYEQYF; CDR3 DNA: TGCAGTGCGAGGACAGGGATCTCCTACGAGCAGTACTTC
V gene: TRBV20-1; clone size: few; D gene: TRBD2; J gene: TRBJ2-5; CDR3 protein: CSATSGGKETQYF; CDR3 DNA: TGCAGTGCTACTAGCGGGGGAAAAGAGACCCAGTACTTC
V gene: TRBV5-1; clone size: few; D gene: .; J gene: TRBJ2-1; CDR3 protein: CASSLETRSSYNEQFF; CDR3 DNA: TGCGCCAGCAGCCTAGAAACCCGAAGCTCCTACAATGAGCAGTTCTTC
V gene: TRBV20-1; clone size: .; D gene: TRBD2; J gene: TRBJ2-2; CDR3 protein: CSARDIREGITGELFF; CDR3 DNA: TGCAGTGCTAGAGATATCAGGGAGGGAATCACCGGGGAGCTGTTTTTT
V gene: TRBV5-1; clone size: .; D gene: .; J gene: TRBJ2-2; CDR3 protein: CASSHTTGSPGELFF; CDR3 DNA: TGCGCCAGCAGCCATACAACAGGGAGCCCCGGGGAGCTGTTTTTT